The following is a T cell receptor (beta chain) sequence with its context. At one end the junction does not follow the germline gene, possibly because of a read error. This specimen belongs to a study of tumor-infiltrating lymphocytes in primary liver carcinoma. About the research overall: The patients included men and women who were aged 30 to 69 years. The number of productive TCRbeta reads per sample ranged from roughly 3.5 to 8 million and was similar across tissue types.

The CDR3 length is 15 residues. A constant-region primer served to make TCR beta cDNA from approximately 490 ng total RNA. Researchers made the TCR beta libraries by running three nested multiplex PCR rounds with slightly modified ARM-PCR. The first two PCR rounds used TRBV1-TRBV30 forward primers with a C-beta reverse primer, about 10 cycles each. TCRdb passed the multiplex PCR reads through MiXCR, listing each CDR3 protein once. Among more than 100,000 distinct CDR3 sequences listed, around 62% were seen once. Total RNA and DNA came together from around 18-30 mg of bulk tissue without cell sorting. Tumors were each sampled at five separate regions. Histology found more than 75% viable tumor cells per sample.

This chain joins TRBV12-3 or TRBV12-4 and TRBJ1-5; D remains ambiguous. The sequenced sample consisted of liver tumor tissue from sampling region 1. Subset meaning: tumor region T1, superior pole. The TCR was taken from a woman in her sixties with primary liver carcinoma and hepatitis B virus infection. CDR3 amino acids: CASSPTVNSNQPQHF. The CDR3 DNA reads as TGTGCCAGCAGCCCAACAGTGAATAGCAATCAGCCCCAACATTTT.